The 23 T cell receptor beta chains presented below share a single source sample, sequenced in a study of blood T cell repertoires in COVID-19. Clones were read by immunoSEQ multiplex PCR, and TCRdb kept only the in-frame ones, dropping some. The table has about 85,000 clones, around 89% seen once. Sequenced sample: peripheral blood. The receptors here all came from a woman of 80 years or more with active or convalescent COVID-19.

The chain has TRBV24-1 and TRBJ2-1; 8 bases are shared with TRBD1. The CDR3 covers 15 residues. J lost 8 bases, V lost 3 bases, and 8 bases had no gene match. CDR1 is KGHDR, CDR2 SFDVKD, per germline. CDR3 in DNA: TGTGCCACCAGTGATAGACAGGGGTTGGGAGATGAGCAGTTCTTC. Its protein is CATSDRQGLGDEQFF.

V is TRBV29-1 and J is TRBJ2-7, with 7 bases aligning to TRBD1. The CDR3 spans 14 residues. J lost 0 bases, V lost 3 bases, and 5 bases had no gene match. Germline CDR1 and CDR2: SQVTM and ANQGSEA. CDR3: CSVDIGDSSYEQYF. CDR3 in DNA: TGCAGCGTTGACATAGGGGACAGCTCCTACGAGCAGTACTTC.

The chain carries TRBV6-2 or TRBV6-3 and TRBJ2-1, with 8 bases matching TRBD2. V dropped 6 bases and J dropped 9; count of bases not matched to a gene: 7. Looked up from germline, CDR1 is MNHEY and CDR2 is SVGEGT. The CDR3 is made up of 13 amino acids. This CDR3 reads CASSQAGVGEQFF. The CDR3 region has the DNA TGTGCCAGCAGCCAAGCGGGAGTGGGTGAGCAGTTCTTC.

CDR3 coding DNA: TGTGCCAGCAGGCCAGGACAGGGCGGTCAGCCCCAGCATTTT. Amino acid sequence: CASRPGQGGQPQHF. The rearrangement joins TRBV2 to TRBJ1-5; the match to TRBD1 covers 8 bases. The junction had 7 bases not matched to a gene; V was cut back by 6 bases and J by 6 bases. This CDR3 region has 14 residues. Germline values: CDR1 SNHLY, CDR2 FYNNEI.

The chain links TRBV11-2 to TRBJ2-7; 11 nucleotides match TRBD1. The CDR3 has 17 amino acids. Germline trimming cut 5 bases from V and 0 bases from J; bases unmatched to any gene: 9. Germline CDR1 and CDR2: SGHAT and FQNNGV. DNA of the CDR3: TGTGCCAGCAGCGTCACATCGGACAGGGGGCTCTCCTACGAGCAGTACTTC. It specifies CASSVTSDRGLSYEQYF.

This chain links TRBV5-5 with TRBJ2-7; TRBD1 matches 9 bases. The germline CDR1 and CDR2 sequences are SGHKS and YYEKEE (reference sequence). The CDR3 extends over 15 amino acids. The junction had 7 bases not matched to a gene; V was cut back by 5 bases and J by 1 base. This CDR3 is CASRLGQGNSYEQYF. The CDR3 DNA follows: TGTGCCAGCAGACTCGGACAGGGGAATTCCTACGAGCAGTACTTC.

The V and J genes are TRBV5-1 and TRBJ1-1; 8 positions agree with TRBD1. Germline V lookup: CDR1 SGHRS, CDR2 YFSETQ. There are 14 residues in the CDR3. The trim removed 4 bases at V and 5 bases at J, leaving 7 bases unmatched. The CDR3 DNA is TGCGCCAGCAGCACCGGACAGGGAGAGACTGAAGCTTTCTTT. This encodes CASSTGQGETEAFF.

J is TRBJ2-5 and V is TRBV18; D perhaps matches TRBD2 (6 bases). V was cut by 3 bases and J by 3 bases, with 8 bases left in between. CDR3 length: 13 amino acids. Germline V gene data show CDR1 as KGHSH and CDR2 as LQKENI. CDR3 in amino acids: CASSPRREETQYF. The CDR3 DNA reads as TGTGCCAGCTCACCGCGGAGGGAAGAGACCCAGTACTTC.

The chain recombines TRBV7-3 with TRBJ1-1, with no clear D. V dropped 5 bases and J dropped 2 bases, with 9 bases sitting between them. Germline lookup yields CDR1 SGHTA and CDR2 FQGTGA. The CDR3 length is 13 residues. The CDR3 sequence: CASSPSKNTEAFF. In DNA form, the CDR3 reads TGTGCCAGCAGCCCCTCTAAAAACACTGAAGCTTTCTTT.

The J gene is TRBJ1-1, the V gene TRBV20-1; TRBD1 aligns across 7 bases. The CDR3 has 16 amino acids. The V and J ends lost 3 bases and 7 bases, in that order; junction bases with no gene match: 17. Germline lookup yields CDR1 DFQATT and CDR2 SNEGSKA (reference sequence). The chain's CDR3 is CSASPSDVRGDFEAFF. The CDR3 DNA sequence: TGCAGTGCTAGTCCTTCGGATGTCAGGGGGGACTTTGAAGCTTTCTTT.

V and J are TRBV27 and TRBJ2-7; possible D gene TRBD2, 6 bases. The CDR3 sequence is 13 residues long. Trimming took 6 bases from V and 3 from J, leaving 12 bases between them. CDR1 is MNHEY, CDR2 SMNVEV, per germline (reference sequence). CDR3 DNA sequence: TGTGCCAGCAGGGGGGGACCGTTCTACGAGCAGTACTTC. It specifies CASRGGPFYEQYF.

The V gene is TRBV5-6, the J gene TRBJ1-2; D ambiguous. Germline V CDR1 and CDR2: SGHDT, YYEEEE. The V end lost 2 bases, the J end lost 6 bases, and 14 bases lay between the germline ends. This CDR3 comprises 14 residues. CDR3: CASSFASPFNGYTF. CDR3 in DNA: TGTGCCAGCAGCTTTGCGTCGCCCTTTAATGGCTACACCTTC.

The chain employs TRBV6-5 and TRBJ2-7; no clear D. Germline V CDR1 and CDR2: MNHEY, SVGAGI. Trimming pared 4 bases from V and 4 bases from J, leaving 14 bases between. This CDR3 comprises 14 residues. The CDR3 region has the DNA TGTGCCAGCAGTTCCGACCCGGGTCTGTACGAGCAGTACTTC. It codes for CASSSDPGLYEQYF.

The chain links TRBV9 to TRBJ1-5, with TRBD1 matching 8 bases. V dropped 0 bases and J dropped 10; count of bases not matched to a gene: 6. The CDR3 extends over 14 amino acids. Germline V gene lookup returns CDR1 SGDLS and CDR2 YYNGEE. CDR3 sequence reads: CASSVGSGGPPQHF. DNA for the CDR3: TGTGCCAGCAGCGTAGGTTCAGGGGGCCCTCCCCAGCATTTT.

This chain uses TRBV14 with TRBJ1-5; TRBD1 might be the D (6 bases). Per the germline V gene, CDR1 is SGHDN and CDR2 is FVKESK. The CDR3 contains 15 residues. V lost 0 bases to trimming and J lost 6 bases, with 12 bases between them. CDR3: CASSQDLRGSQPQHF. In DNA, the CDR3 is TGTGCCAGCAGCCAAGATTTGAGGGGGAGTCAGCCCCAGCATTTT.

This clone is a singleton in its sample. The chain combines TRBV4-2 with TRBJ1-3; a weak D match, TRBD1 (5 bases). Per the germline V gene, CDR1 is LGHNA and CDR2 is YNFKEQ. Trimming removed 2 bases at V and 0 bases at J, with 11 bases between. This CDR3 spans 16 amino acids. The CDR3 region has the DNA TGTGCCAGCAGCCAACCCGACAGAGACTCTGGAAACACCATATATTTT. Translating it yields CASSQPDRDSGNTIYF.

The rearrangement joins TRBV13 to TRBJ2-3, with TRBD1 matching over 7 bases. The CDR3 loop spans 13 amino acids. Trimming took 5 bases from V and 6 from J; bases not matched to a gene: 5. Germline CDR1 PRHDT, CDR2 FYEKMQ (reference sequence). In DNA form, the CDR3 reads TGTGCCAGCAGCCACCAGGGGGTTGATACGCAGTATTTT. Translation gives CASSHQGVDTQYF.

This clone was counted only a few times. The chain combines TRBV6-1 with TRBJ2-5; 13 bases are a match to TRBD2. CDR3 length: 16 residues. Germline loops: CDR1 MNHNS, CDR2 SASEGT. V shed 2 bases and J 5 bases; nucleotides not matched to a gene: 5. The CDR3 loop is CASSERLAGGRETQYF. Here the CDR3 DNA reads TGTGCCAGCAGTGAACGACTAGCGGGGGGTCGGGAGACCCAGTACTTC.

V gene TRBV19 combines with J gene TRBJ1-2; 7 nucleotides agree with TRBD1. V lost 5 bases, J lost 6 bases, and 3 bases stayed unmatched. This CDR3 has 12 amino acids. In germline, CDR1 is LNHDA, CDR2 SQIVND (reference sequence). CDR3 coding DNA: TGTGCCAGTAGTCCCACAGGGGATGGCTACACCTTC. Amino acid sequence: CASSPTGDGYTF.

The rearrangement uses TRBV14 and TRBJ2-1; tentatively, D is TRBD2 (6 bases). V lost 2 bases and J lost 2, with 13 bases in between. Germline lookup yields CDR1 SGHDN and CDR2 FVKESK. CDR3 size: 16 residues. The CDR3 loop reads CASSQLAGTPYNEQFF. The CDR3 nucleotides read TGTGCCAGCAGCCAACTGGCGGGGACTCCCTACAATGAGCAGTTCTTC. Filled out from reference TRBV14 and TRBJ2-1, the complete variable domain reads EAGVTQFPSHSVIEKGQTVTLRCDPISGHDNLYWYRRVMGKEIKFLLHFVKESKQDESGMPNNRFLAERTGGTYSTLKVQPAELEDSGVYFCASSQLAGTPYNEQFFGPGTRLTVL.

The chain employs TRBV7-2 and TRBJ2-7, with TRBD1 matching over 7 bases. V was clipped by 3 bases and J by 4 bases; unmatched bases: 3. The CDR3 runs 13 residues. CDR1 is SGHTA, CDR2 FQGNSA, per germline. The CDR3 coding sequence is TGTGCCAGCAGCTTCGCGACAGGGTACGAGCAGTACTTC. It codes for CASSFATGYEQYF.

The V gene is TRBV6-5, the J gene TRBJ2-2, with 7 positions matching TRBD2. This CDR3 has 15 residues. The J segment lost 0 bases and the V segment lost 4 bases, leaving 2 bases of the junction unmatched. Germline-derived CDR1 and CDR2 are MNHEY and SVGAGI. The CDR3 DNA follows: TGTGCCAGCAGTTCTAGCGGAGCGAACACCGGGGAGCTGTTTTTT. Translation: CASSSSGANTGELFF.

This sequence joins TRBV27 and TRBJ2-5; 16 bases align to TRBD2. Germline V gene data show CDR1 as MNHEY and CDR2 as SMNVEV (reference sequence). Trimming removed 4 bases from V and 4 bases from J; junction bases left unmatched: 6. This CDR3 comprises 17 residues. The CDR3 DNA reads as TGTGCCAGCAGTTCCCCTGGGACTAGCGGGAGGGGAGAGACCCAGTACTTC. This translates into CASSSPGTSGRGETQYF.